This entry concerns a single T cell receptor beta chain. Its cognate antigen has yet to be identified. Within one base of it there is no much larger clone, and no base qualities were kept. The record originates from a study of blood T cell repertoires in COVID-19 (dated by TCRdb to the early 2020s). About the study as a whole: Samples from collaborators originated in the United States, Italy and Spain and spanned both the acute and convalescent phases of COVID-19. The prospective study material was composed of cDNA or gDNA derived from T cells, B-cell-depleted T cells, or PBMCs. The dataset comprised deeply sampled blood TCRbeta repertoires from subjects exposed to, actively infected with, or recovered from COVID-19. The repertoires were released in a freely available public database meant as a resource for research on the immune response to SARS-CoV-2. Samples came from the ongoing ImmuneRACE study (first 160 participants) plus 1,254 subjects from 6 global collaborators. Nearly every sample came with metadata listing a de-identified subject ID, COVID-19 status, age in years and sex. Where available, HLA class I and class II types were taken from metadata supplied by the sample provider and were not determined by assay-based typing. Results and caveats for the whole study, not just this receptor: How much clinical and demographic metadata was included differed by source and by participant, and the metadata was provided uncurated.

Whole blood was collected in K2EDTA tubes by collaborating institutions according to the institutions' own protocols. For TCRbeta analysis, collaborators shipped samples as frozen whole blood, isolated PBMCs, or DNA extracted from either of those sample types. V is pared back by 6 bases and J by 1 base, with 12 bases lying between the germline termini. The CDR3, from cysteine to phenylalanine, totals 14 residues. CDR3 DNA is the only sequence kept; it has 42 bases, read in frame from the first base. In the germline V gene, CDR1 corresponds to MNHEY and CDR2 to SVGAGI. TCRbeta CDR3 regions were amplified from genomic DNA by means of the immunoSEQ Assay, a bias-controlled multiplex PCR. The published analysis was carried out like this. The number of nucleated cells in each sample was estimated by amplification of reference gene primers within the assay. To quantify the absolute abundance of each unique TCRbeta CDR3 rearrangement, sequence reads were collapsed and filtered. For each sample, productive Simpson clonality was calculated as the square root of Simpson's diversity index over productive rearrangements. Held by TCRdb, this immuneACCESS table contains in-frame sequences only and omits some clones. Under half of the omission traces to an unresolved V gene where checked; the cause of the rest is unknown. V, J and clone size reflect that table, while D and trimming were determined from the DNA. The table for this sample lists about 200,000 clones; approximately 90% of them were counted only once. Roughly 4.2% of the sample goes to the ten largest clones.

The rearranged segments are TRBV6-5 and TRBJ1-1; confidence is insufficient to name the D gene. The clonotype was recovered from a man aged 45-65 years with acute or convalescent COVID-19. Sequencing was done on a sample of peripheral blood. CDR3 protein: CASRQDGGNTEAFF. The sequenced DNA is TGTGCCAGCAGGCAGGACGGAGGGAACACTGAAGCTTTCTTT.